This TCR beta chain was captured by sequencing in a study of molecular identifiers for immune sequencing clone quantification. One entry per CDR3 protein, called by TCRdb with MiXCR from the PCR reads. The profile shows roughly 320,000 distinct CDR3 sequences, roughly 24% of them singletons. Whole-study findings and limits: Among 900,000 to 1,000,000 naive cells, spiked Jurkat TCR RNA from a single cell was reportedly detectable.

This CDR3 is built from 15 residues. As regards this clonotype: Its specificity is unknown.

The sample taken for sequencing was naive CD8+ T cells from blood, with Jurkat cell RNA spiked in. Subset indicated: FACS-sorted CD8+CD4-CCR7+CD45RA+ naive T cells. This TCR was sampled from a human donor in good health. Some libraries in this study had Jurkat cell RNA spiked in. V usage is TRBV21-1 and J usage is TRBJ1-2; the D call TRBD1 from the table was never checked on the DNA. TRBV21-1 is recorded as a pseudogene. This CDR3 reads CASSTRTGVNYGYTF. As DNA, the CDR3 is TGTGCCAGCAGCACCCGGACAGGGGTAAACTATGGCTACACCTTC.